The present TCR beta chain was sequenced within a study of CD8 T cells in ankylosing spondylitis. Whole-study findings and limits: One TCR beta motif, made up of several highly homologous variants, appeared characteristic of ankylosing spondylitis blood. Clones linked to the disease showed a CD8+ phenotype. They occurred at relatively low frequencies in peripheral blood. Researchers reportedly found disease-linked clones significantly enriched in matched ankylosing spondylitis synovial fluid.

MiXCR was run by TCRdb on the 5' RACE reads, yielding one entry per CDR3 protein. The table shows over 200,000 distinct CDR3 sequences, with about 11% occurring only once. This clonotype appeared many times. Its target is unknown. The V gene lost 2 bases and the J gene lost 6 bases, with 9 bases spanning the gap. Germline assignment: CDR1 MNHEY and CDR2 SVGAGI. CDR3 length equals 13 residues. V gene TRBV6-5 combines with J gene TRBJ2-3; no clear D. The sequenced material came from blood, either unsorted or a sorted T cell fraction (not recorded which). The clonotype comes from a male donor with ankylosing spondylitis or in good health (not recorded which). CDR3 sequence: CASSYRSLDTQYF. Here the CDR3 DNA reads TGTGCCAGCAGTTACCGCAGCTTGGATACGCAGTATTTT.